The 7 T cell receptor beta chains below come from one sample, sequenced in a study of T cell responses to AZD1222 COVID-19 vaccine. Produced via immunoSEQ multiplex PCR; TCRdb's table is partial and in-frame only. The sample includes roughly 110,000 clones, around 88% of them seen just once. The starting material was peripheral blood, obtained 28 days after the second AZD1222 dose. Every receptor here comes from an adult who received the AZD1222 COVID-19 vaccine.

CDR3 sequence: CASSLIFQPLHF. The DNA for the CDR3 is TGTGCCAGCAGCCTTATATTTCAACCCCTCCACTTT. The V call is TRBV6-5, the J call TRBJ1-6; D gene unclear. The CDR3 extends over 12 amino acids. The germline V gene encodes CDR1 MNHEY and CDR2 SVGAGI. The ends were cut back, 6 bases at V and 12 bases at J, with 12 bases in the middle.

This clone appeared a few times. The sample holds other DNA sequences that translate to the same CDR3. V usage is TRBV6-5 and J usage is TRBJ1-1; D is ambiguous. The CDR3 has 15 residues. V lost 0 bases and J 1 base, leaving 9 bases between the germline ends. Germline CDR1 is MNHEY and CDR2 is SVGAGI. DNA for the CDR3: TGTGCCAGCAGTTACTCTCGGGAGGGGAACACTGAAGCTTTCTTT. Amino acids: CASSYSREGNTEAFF.

The chain joins TRBV25-1 to TRBJ1-2, with D unclear. The CDR3 is made up of 15 amino acids. CDR1 and CDR2 (germline): MGHDK, SYGVNS. V was cut by 3 bases and J by 4 bases, with 15 bases left in between. CDR3 loop: CASSDGPLVGYGYTF. In DNA form, the CDR3 reads TGTGCCAGCAGTGACGGGCCCCTTGTCGGCTATGGCTACACCTTC.

The CDR3 nucleotides read TGTGCCAGCTCCGATTCTGGAGGGGCGGCTCAGCCCCAGCATTTT. Protein: CASSDSGGAAQPQHF. The chain recombines TRBV2 with TRBJ1-5; maybe TRBD1 (5 bases). Germline V gene sequence: CDR1 SNHLY, CDR2 FYNNEI. The CDR3 covers 15 residues. Trimming removed 8 bases at V and 6 bases at J, with 20 bases between.

The genes are TRBV5-6 and TRBJ1-4; D is uncertain. The CDR3 has 14 amino acids. Germline CDR1 is SGHDT and CDR2 is YYEEEE. The V gene lost 3 bases and the J gene lost 0 bases, with 6 bases spanning the gap. CDR3 residues: CASSSQATNEKLFF. As DNA, the CDR3 is TGTGCCAGCAGCTCGCAGGCAACTAATGAAAAACTGTTTTTT.

The chain uses TRBV11-3 and TRBJ2-2, with D possibly being TRBD1 (5 bases). V lost 2 bases and J lost 6, with 10 bases in between. CDR1 and CDR2 from the germline V gene are SGHNT and YENEEA. The CDR3 runs 14 residues. This CDR3 is CASSLSLTAGELFF. DNA for the CDR3: TGTGCCAGCAGCTTATCCCTGACAGCCGGGGAGCTGTTTTTT.

This rearrangement joins TRBV6-2 or TRBV6-3 to TRBJ2-2, with 13 bases aligning to TRBD2. The CDR3 length is 15 residues. The germline V gene encodes CDR1 MNHEY and CDR2 SVGEGT. J gave up 7 bases and V 6 bases, and 5 bases lay outside the gene matches. The CDR3 sequence is CASSGLAGVGGELFF. DNA for the CDR3: TGTGCCAGCAGCGGACTAGCGGGGGTAGGCGGGGAGCTGTTTTTT.